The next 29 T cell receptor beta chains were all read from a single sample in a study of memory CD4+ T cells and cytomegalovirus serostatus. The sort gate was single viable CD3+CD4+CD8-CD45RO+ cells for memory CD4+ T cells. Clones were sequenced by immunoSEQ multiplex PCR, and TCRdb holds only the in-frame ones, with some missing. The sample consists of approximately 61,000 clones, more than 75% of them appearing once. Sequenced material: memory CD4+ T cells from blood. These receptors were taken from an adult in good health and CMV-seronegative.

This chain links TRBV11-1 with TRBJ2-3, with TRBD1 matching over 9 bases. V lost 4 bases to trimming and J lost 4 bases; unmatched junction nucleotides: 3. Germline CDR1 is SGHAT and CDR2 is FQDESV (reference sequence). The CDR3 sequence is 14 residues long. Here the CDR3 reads CASSYRDRADTQYF. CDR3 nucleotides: TGTGCCAGCAGCTACCGGGACAGGGCAGATACGCAGTATTTT.

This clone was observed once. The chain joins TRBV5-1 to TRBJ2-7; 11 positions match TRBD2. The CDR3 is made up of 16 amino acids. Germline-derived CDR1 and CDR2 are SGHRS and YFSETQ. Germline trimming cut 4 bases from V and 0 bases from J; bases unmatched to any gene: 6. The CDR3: CASSPRTSGFSYEQYF. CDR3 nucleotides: TGCGCCAGCAGCCCGAGGACTAGCGGGTTCTCCTACGAGCAGTACTTC.

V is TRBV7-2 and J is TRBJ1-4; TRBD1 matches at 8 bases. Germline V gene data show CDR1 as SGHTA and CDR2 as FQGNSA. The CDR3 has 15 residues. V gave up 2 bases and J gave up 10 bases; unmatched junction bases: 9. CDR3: CASSLKVGTGLKLFF. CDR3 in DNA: TGTGCCAGCAGCTTAAAGGTCGGGACAGGATTAAAACTGTTTTTT.

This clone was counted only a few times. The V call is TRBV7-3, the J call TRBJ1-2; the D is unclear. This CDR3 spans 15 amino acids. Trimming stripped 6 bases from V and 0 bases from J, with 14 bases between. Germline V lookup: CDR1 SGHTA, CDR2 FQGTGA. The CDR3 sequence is CASRQNTAPNYGYTF. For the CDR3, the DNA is TGTGCCAGCAGACAAAACACCGCTCCTAACTATGGCTACACCTTC. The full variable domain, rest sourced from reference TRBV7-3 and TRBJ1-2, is GAGVSQTPSNKVTEKGKYVELRCDPISGHTALYWYRQSLGQGPEFLIYFQGTGAADDSGLPNDRFFAVRPEGSVSTLKIQRTERGDSAVYLCASRQNTAPNYGYTFGSGTRLTVV.

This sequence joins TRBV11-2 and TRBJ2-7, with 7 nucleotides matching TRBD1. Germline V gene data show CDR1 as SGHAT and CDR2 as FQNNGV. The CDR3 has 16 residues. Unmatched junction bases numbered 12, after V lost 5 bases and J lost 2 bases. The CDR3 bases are TGTGCCAGCAGCCCGGTACAGGGGAAGGACACCTACGAGCAGTACTTC. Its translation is CASSPVQGKDTYEQYF. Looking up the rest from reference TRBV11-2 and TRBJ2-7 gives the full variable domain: EAGVAQSPRYKIIEKRQSVAFWCNPISGHATLYWYQQILGQGPKLLIQFQNNGVVDDSQLPKDRFSAERLKGVDSTLKIQPAKLEDSAVYLCASSPVQGKDTYEQYFGPGTRLTVT.

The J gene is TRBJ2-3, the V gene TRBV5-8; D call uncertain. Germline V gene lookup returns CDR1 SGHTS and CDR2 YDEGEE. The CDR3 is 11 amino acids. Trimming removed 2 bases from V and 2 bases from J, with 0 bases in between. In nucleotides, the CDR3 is TGTGCCAGCAGCTTCACAGATACGCAGTATTTT. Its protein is CASSFTDTQYF.

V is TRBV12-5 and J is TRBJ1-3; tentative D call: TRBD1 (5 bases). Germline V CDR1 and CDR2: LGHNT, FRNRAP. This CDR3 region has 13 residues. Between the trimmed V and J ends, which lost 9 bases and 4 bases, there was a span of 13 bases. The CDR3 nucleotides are TGTGCTAGCCTACAGGTTGCGGGAAACACCATATATTTT. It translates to CASLQVAGNTIYF.

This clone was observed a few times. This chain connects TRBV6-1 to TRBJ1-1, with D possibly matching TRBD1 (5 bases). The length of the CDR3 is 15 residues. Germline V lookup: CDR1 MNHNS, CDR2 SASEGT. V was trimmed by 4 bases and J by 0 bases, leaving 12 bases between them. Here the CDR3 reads CASSVFSGMNTEAFF. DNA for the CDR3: TGTGCCAGCAGTGTTTTTTCAGGGATGAACACTGAAGCTTTCTTT.

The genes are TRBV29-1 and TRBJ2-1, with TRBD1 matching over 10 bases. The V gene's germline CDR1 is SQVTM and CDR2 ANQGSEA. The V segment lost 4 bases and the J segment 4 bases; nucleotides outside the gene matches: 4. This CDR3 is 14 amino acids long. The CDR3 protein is CSVVGDRGYNEQFF. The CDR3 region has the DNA TGCAGCGTTGTTGGGGACAGGGGTTACAATGAGCAGTTCTTC.

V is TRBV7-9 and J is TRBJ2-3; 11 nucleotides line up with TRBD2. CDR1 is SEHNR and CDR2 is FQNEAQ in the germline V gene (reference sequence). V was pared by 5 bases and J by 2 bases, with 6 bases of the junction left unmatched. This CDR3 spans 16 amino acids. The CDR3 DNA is TGTGCCAGCAGCCCTGGGACTAGCGGCCCCACAGATACGCAGTATTTT. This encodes CASSPGTSGPTDTQYF.

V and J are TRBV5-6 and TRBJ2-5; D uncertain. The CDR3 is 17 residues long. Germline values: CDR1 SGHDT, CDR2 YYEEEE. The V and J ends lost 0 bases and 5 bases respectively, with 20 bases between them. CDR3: CASSLGARQPHEETQYF. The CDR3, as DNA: TGTGCCAGCAGCTTGGGGGCCCGGCAACCCCACGAGGAGACCCAGTACTTC. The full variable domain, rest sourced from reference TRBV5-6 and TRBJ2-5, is DAGVTQSPTHLIKTRGQQVTLRCSPKSGHDTVSWYQQALGQGPQFIFQYYEEEERQRGNFPDRFSGHQFPNYSSELNVNALLLGDSALYLCASSLGARQPHEETQYFGPGTRLLVL.

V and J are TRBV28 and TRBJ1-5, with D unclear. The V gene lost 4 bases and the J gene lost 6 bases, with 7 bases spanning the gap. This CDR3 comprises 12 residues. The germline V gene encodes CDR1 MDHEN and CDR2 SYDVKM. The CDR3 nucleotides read TGTGCCAGCAGTTCTGTGGGTCAGCCCCAGCATTTT. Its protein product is CASSSVGQPQHF.

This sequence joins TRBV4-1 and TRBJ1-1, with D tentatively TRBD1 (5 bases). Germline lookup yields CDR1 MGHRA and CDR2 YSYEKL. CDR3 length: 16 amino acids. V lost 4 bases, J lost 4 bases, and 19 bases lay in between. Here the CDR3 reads CASSPFGVGGSTEAFF. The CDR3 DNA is TGCGCCAGCAGCCCATTTGGGGTCGGGGGAAGCACTGAAGCTTTCTTT.

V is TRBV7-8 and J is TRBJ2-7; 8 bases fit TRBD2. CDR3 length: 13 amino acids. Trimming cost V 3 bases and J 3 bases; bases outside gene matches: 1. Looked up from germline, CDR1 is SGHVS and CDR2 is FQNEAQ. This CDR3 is CASSFREGYEQYF. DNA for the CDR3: TGTGCCAGCAGCTTTCGGGAGGGCTACGAGCAGTACTTC.

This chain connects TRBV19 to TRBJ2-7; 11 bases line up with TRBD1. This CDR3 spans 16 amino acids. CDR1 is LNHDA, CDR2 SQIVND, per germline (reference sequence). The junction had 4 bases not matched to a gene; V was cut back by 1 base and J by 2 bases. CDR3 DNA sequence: TGTGCCAGTAGTATAGCCGGGACAGGGGGGACCTACGAGCAGTACTTC. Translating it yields CASSIAGTGGTYEQYF.

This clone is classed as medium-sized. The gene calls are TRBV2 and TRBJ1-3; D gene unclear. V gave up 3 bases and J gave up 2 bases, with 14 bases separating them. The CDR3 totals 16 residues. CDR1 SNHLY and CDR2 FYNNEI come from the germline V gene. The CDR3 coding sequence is TGTGCCAGCAGTGAGCTCCGTGGGTCCCCTGGAAACACCATATATTTT. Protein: CASSELRGSPGNTIYF. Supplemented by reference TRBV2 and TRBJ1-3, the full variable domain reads EPEVTQTPSHQVTQMGQEVILRCVPISNHLYFYWYRQILGQKVEFLVSFYNNEISEKSEIFDDQFSVERPDGSNFTLKIRSTKLEDSAMYFCASSELRGSPGNTIYFGEGSWLTVV.

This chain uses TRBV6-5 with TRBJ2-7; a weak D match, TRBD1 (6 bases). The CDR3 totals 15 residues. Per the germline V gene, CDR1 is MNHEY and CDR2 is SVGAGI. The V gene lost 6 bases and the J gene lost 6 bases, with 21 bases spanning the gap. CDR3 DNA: TGTGCCAGCAGACCCAGGGGCCAGAAAACCGGCGAGCAGTACTTC. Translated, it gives CASRPRGQKTGEQYF.

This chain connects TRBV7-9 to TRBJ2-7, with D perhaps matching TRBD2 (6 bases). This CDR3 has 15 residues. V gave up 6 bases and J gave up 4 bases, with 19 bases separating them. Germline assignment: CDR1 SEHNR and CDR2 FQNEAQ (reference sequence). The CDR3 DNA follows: TGTGCCAGCAGTCCAGGGTCAGGCGGGGTTTACGAGCAGTACTTC. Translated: CASSPGSGGVYEQYF.

This CDR3 reads CASRDSTAHEQYF. CDR3 DNA: TGTGCCAGCAGGGACTCAACGGCTCACGAGCAGTACTTC. J is TRBJ2-7 and V is TRBV28, with a tentative D call TRBD2 (5 bases). From germline, CDR1 is MDHEN and CDR2 SYDVKM. The CDR3 covers 13 residues. Trimming cost V 6 bases and J 5 bases, with 14 bases left between them.

The CDR3: CASSPDRDSYNEQFF. The CDR3 DNA follows: TGTGCCAGCAGCCCGGACCGGGACAGCTACAATGAGCAGTTCTTC. The rearrangement joins TRBV5-6 to TRBJ2-1; 7 bases agree with TRBD1. The CDR3 extends over 15 amino acids. Germline CDR1 and CDR2: SGHDT and YYEEEE. V trimming: 4 bases; J trimming: 3 bases; junction bases outside the gene matches: 7.

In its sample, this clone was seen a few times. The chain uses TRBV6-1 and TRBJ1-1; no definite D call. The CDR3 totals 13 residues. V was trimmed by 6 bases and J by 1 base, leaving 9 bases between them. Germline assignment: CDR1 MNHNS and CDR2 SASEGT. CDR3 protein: CASSYTPNTEAFF. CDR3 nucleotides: TGTGCCAGCAGCTACACACCGAACACTGAAGCTTTCTTT.

The CDR3 region is CASSSGRSGNTIYF. The CDR3 nucleotides are TGTGCCAGTTCCTCAGGCCGCTCTGGAAACACCATATATTTT. The genes are TRBV28 and TRBJ1-3; D gene unclear. The CDR3 has 14 residues. V was shortened by 9 bases and J by 0 bases, with 12 bases between the two germline ends. Germline lookup yields CDR1 MDHEN and CDR2 SYDVKM.

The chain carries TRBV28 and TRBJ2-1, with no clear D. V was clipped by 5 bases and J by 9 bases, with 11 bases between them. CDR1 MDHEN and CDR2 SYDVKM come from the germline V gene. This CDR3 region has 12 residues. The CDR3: CASSLSSSEQFF. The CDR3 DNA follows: TGTGCCAGCAGTCTCAGTAGTTCTGAGCAGTTCTTC.

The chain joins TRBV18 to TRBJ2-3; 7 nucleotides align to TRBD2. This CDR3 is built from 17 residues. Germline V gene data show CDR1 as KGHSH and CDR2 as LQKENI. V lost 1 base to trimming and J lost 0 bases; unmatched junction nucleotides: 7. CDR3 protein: CASSPQSSSGSTDTQYF. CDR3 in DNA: TGTGCCAGCTCACCACAGTCCAGTAGCGGGAGCACAGATACGCAGTATTTT. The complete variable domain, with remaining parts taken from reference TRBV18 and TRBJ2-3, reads NAGVMQNPRHLVRRRGQEARLRCSPMKGHSHVYWYRQLPEEGLKFMVYLQKENIIDESGMPKERFSAEFPKEGPSILRIQQVVRGDSAAYFCASSPQSSSGSTDTQYFGPGTRLTVL.

The DNA for the CDR3 is TGTGCCAGCAGCTCAACGACAGGGCCTCAGCCCCAGCATTTT. This translates into CASSSTTGPQPQHF. The rearrangement uses TRBV9 and TRBJ1-5; 7 bases match TRBD1. The CDR3 contains 14 residues. V shed 4 bases, J shed 6 bases, and the junction held 7 bases outside the gene matches. The germline gives CDR1 SGDLS, CDR2 YYNGEE.

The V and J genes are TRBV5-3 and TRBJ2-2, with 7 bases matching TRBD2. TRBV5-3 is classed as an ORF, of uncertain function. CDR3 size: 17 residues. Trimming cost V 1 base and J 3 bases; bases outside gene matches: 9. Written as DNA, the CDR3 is TGTGCCAGAAGCTTGTGGCGGGAGAGTTCTTACACCGGGGAGCTGTTTTTT. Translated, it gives CARSLWRESSYTGELFF.

CDR3 loop: CASSLASGYEQYF. CDR3 DNA: TGTGCCAGCAGCTTGGCTAGCGGCTACGAGCAGTACTTC. V is TRBV5-4 and J is TRBJ2-7; TRBD2 aligns across 7 bases. CDR1 SGHNT and CDR2 YYREEE come from the germline V gene (reference sequence). Trimming took 0 bases from V and 3 from J; bases not matched to a gene: 0. The CDR3 is 13 amino acids.

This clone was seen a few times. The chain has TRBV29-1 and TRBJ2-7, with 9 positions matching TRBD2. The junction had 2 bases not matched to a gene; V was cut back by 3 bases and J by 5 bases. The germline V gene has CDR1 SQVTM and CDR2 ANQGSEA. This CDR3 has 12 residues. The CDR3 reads CSVELAGNEQYF. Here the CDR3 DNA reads TGCAGCGTTGAGCTAGCGGGAAACGAGCAGTACTTC.

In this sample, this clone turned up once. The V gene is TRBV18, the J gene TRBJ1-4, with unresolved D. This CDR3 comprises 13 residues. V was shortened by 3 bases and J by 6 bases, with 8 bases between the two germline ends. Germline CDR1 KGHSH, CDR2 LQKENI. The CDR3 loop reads CASSPGVDEKLFF. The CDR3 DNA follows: TGTGCCAGCTCACCTGGGGTGGATGAAAAACTGTTTTTT.